A selection of T cell receptor beta chains follows, all from one sample in a study of shared T cell receptors in the human thymus. The repertoire was sequenced with immunoSEQ multiplex PCR; TCRdb's copy has only in-frame clones and lacks some. Altogether 630,000 or so clones are present, 70% to 90% being singletons, with the ten largest covering roughly 0.0086%. These data also featured in a second study, about human thymus T cells.

Sequenced sample: thymocytes. The source of these receptors is a boy less than two years old with a congenital heart defect. The CDR3 runs from the conserved cysteine through the conserved F or W. The order of the fields is J gene, V gene, D gene, CDR3 protein, CDR3 DNA. The D gene is left open where the match is weak.

TRBJ2-7,TRBV28,TRBD2,CASSFRLASPYEQYF,TGTGCCAGCAGTTTTCGACTAGCGAGTCCCTACGAGCAGTACTTC
TRBJ2-1,TRBV29-1,TRBD2,CSVGRRGGDYGSYNEQFF,TGCAGCGTGGGGCGGCGGGGGGGCGATTACGGCTCCTACAATGAGCAGTTCTTC
TRBJ1-5,TRBV6-5,TRBD1,CASSPRDRVNQPQHF,TGTGCCAGCAGTCCCCGGGACAGGGTCAATCAGCCCCAGCATTTT
TRBJ2-3,TRBV4-2,.,CASSQGGLDGDTQYF,TGTGCCAGCAGCCAGGGAGGACTGGACGGGGATACGCAGTATTTT
TRBJ1-1,TRBV13,.,CASSLYRVNTEAFF,TGTGCCAGCAGCTTATACAGGGTGAACACTGAAGCTTTCTTT
TRBJ1-2,TRBV28,TRBD1,CASTLDLDRGKKSYGYTF,TGTGCCAGCACTCTCGACCTCGACAGGGGGAAGAAGAGCTATGGCTACACCTTC
TRBJ2-5,TRBV4-3,.,CASSPRTGRAEETQYF,TGCGCCAGCAGCCCGCGGACAGGGAGGGCTGAGGAGACCCAGTACTTC
TRBJ2-7,TRBV2,TRBD2,CASSEAAGASGRNEQYF,TGTGCCAGCAGTGAAGCGGCCGGGGCTAGCGGGAGAAACGAGCAGTACTTC
TRBJ1-4,TRBV4-3,.,CASRGDRLNEKLFF,TGCGCCAGCAGAGGAGACAGACTTAATGAAAAACTGTTTTTT
TRBJ2-5,TRBV4-1,.,CASSQETSSRNLLQETQYF,TGCGCCAGCAGCCAAGAAACCTCGTCCAGGAATCTCCTTCAAGAGACCCAGTACTTC
TRBJ2-7,TRBV28,TRBD2,CASSPPSGRPSEQYF,TGTGCCAGCAGTCCGCCTAGCGGGAGACCTAGCGAGCAGTACTTC
TRBJ1-2,TRBV5-6,.,CASSLARAGAIYGYTF,TGTGCCAGCAGCCTGGCGCGGGCGGGGGCGATCTATGGCTACACCTTC
TRBJ1-5,TRBV4-1,TRBD1,CASSLLTPTGVRDQPQHF,TGCGCCAGCAGCTTATTGACCCCCACAGGGGTAAGGGATCAGCCCCAGCATTTT
TRBJ2-2,TRBV7-2,TRBD2,CASARLARERTGELFF,TGTGCCAGCGCCCGACTAGCGCGGGAGCGGACCGGGGAGCTGTTTTTT
TRBJ2-1,TRBV7-9,TRBD2,CASSLIRQLAGDEQFF,TGTGCCAGCAGCCTGATCAGGCAACTAGCGGGAGATGAGCAGTTCTTC
TRBJ1-2,TRBV13,TRBD1,CASSIYSDRGTNYGYTF,TGTGCCAGCAGCATATACTCTGACAGGGGAACTAACTATGGCTACACCTTC
TRBJ2-1,TRBV15,.,CATSRVETHYSYNEQFF,TGTGCCACCAGCAGGGTCGAGACACATTATTCCTACAATGAGCAGTTCTTC
TRBJ2-7,TRBV29-1,.,CSVEDQGLREQYF,TGCAGCGTTGAAGACCAGGGACTGCGAGAGCAGTACTTC
TRBJ1-1,TRBV6-1,TRBD1,CASSERGRGQEDTEAFF,TGTGCCAGCAGTGAGCGGGGGCGGGGACAGGAGGATACTGAAGCTTTCTTT
TRBJ2-7,TRBV5-4,TRBD2,CASSSAGGTSTYEQYF,TGTGCCAGCAGCTCCGCGGGGGGGACATCCACCTACGAGCAGTACTTC
TRBJ2-7,TRBV10-2,TRBD2,CASSERTSGRDYYEQYF,TGCGCCAGCAGTGAGCGAACTAGCGGGAGGGATTACTACGAGCAGTACTTC
TRBJ2-1,TRBV5-1,TRBD1,CASSLIGTDNNEQFF,TGCGCCAGCAGCTTGATCGGGACAGATAACAATGAGCAGTTCTTC
TRBJ2-1,TRBV7-6,TRBD2,CASSRTSGLNHEQFF,TGTGCCAGCAGCCGGACTAGCGGACTCAACCATGAGCAGTTCTTC
TRBJ2-7,TRBV28,.,CASSTPGQGPYEQYF,TGTGCCAGCAGTACCCCTGGACAAGGTCCCTACGAGCAGTACTTC
TRBJ1-2,TRBV5-6,TRBD1,CASSLGGDRGFYGYTF,TGTGCCAGCAGCTTGGGGGGGGACAGGGGCTTCTATGGCTACACCTTC